The rows below give T cell receptor beta chains drawn from one sample of a study of cytomegalovirus exposure and HLA in healthy donors. TCRdb keeps only in-frame clones here, not all; method: immunoSEQ multiplex PCR. The table has fewer than 130,000 clones, roughly 71% seen once; the top ten hold 11%. The sample taken for sequencing was PBMCs. The source of these receptors is a man in his forties in good health and CMV-seropositive. CDR3s leave out the opening cysteine and the closing phenylalanine or tryptophan. Rows give clone size only sometimes, using once, few, many, or a class for an expanded clone.

v_call	clone_size	cdr3_aa
TRBV4-2	few	ASSQVVPSGRGNEQF
TRBV2	NA	ASSGSGRLTDTQY
TRBV18	few	ASSPRGGDSYEQY
TRBV5-8	NA	ASNGGLGDTQY
TRBV30	NA	AWGRKGQMNTEAF
TRBV14	once	ASSQVGRYDREEQF
TRBV9	NA	ASSPQGPSKKLF
TRBV2	NA	ASRDSGYNEQF
TRBV19	NA	ASSRRMRPHEQY
TRBV29-1	once	SATSTGTAFGEQF
TRBV10-1	NA	ASSEGQAGKDYNEQF
TRBV6-5	NA	ASSGTAQETQY
TRBV19	once	ASSTGQGNPYEQY
TRBV7-9	NA	ASSPNRGREETQY
TRBV4-1	NA	ASRPGTESVADTQY